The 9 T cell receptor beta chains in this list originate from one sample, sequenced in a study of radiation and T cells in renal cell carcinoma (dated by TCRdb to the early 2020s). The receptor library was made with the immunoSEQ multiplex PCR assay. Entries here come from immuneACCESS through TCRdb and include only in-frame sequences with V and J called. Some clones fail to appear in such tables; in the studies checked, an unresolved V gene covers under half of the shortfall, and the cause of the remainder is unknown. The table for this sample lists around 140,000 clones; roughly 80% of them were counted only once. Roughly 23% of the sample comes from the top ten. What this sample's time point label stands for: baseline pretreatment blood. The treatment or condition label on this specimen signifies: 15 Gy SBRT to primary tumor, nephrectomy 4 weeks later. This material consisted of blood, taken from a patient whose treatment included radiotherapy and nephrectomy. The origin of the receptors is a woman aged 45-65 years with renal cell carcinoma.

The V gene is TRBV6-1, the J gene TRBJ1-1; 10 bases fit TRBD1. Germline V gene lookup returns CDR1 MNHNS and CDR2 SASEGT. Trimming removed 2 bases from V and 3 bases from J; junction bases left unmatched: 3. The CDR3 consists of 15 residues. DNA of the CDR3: TGTGCCAGCAGTGAAAGGGGACAGGGGTACACTGAAGCTTTCTTT. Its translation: CASSERGQGYTEAFF.

Here the CDR3 DNA reads TGCGCCAGCAGCTTGGCAGCGCTCTCTGGGGCCAACGTCCTGACTTTC. Its translation: CASSLAALSGANVLTF. The V call is TRBV5-1, the J call TRBJ2-6; D gene ambiguous. This CDR3 has 16 residues. Germline CDR1 is SGHRS and CDR2 is YFSETQ. Trimming left V 0 bases short and J 0 bases short, with 7 bases between.

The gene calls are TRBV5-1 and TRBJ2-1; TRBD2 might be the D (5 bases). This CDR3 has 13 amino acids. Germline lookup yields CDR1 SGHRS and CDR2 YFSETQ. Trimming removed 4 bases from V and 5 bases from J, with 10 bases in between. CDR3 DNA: TGCGCCAGCAGCGGGAGTATTCACAATGAGCAGTTCTTC. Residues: CASSGSIHNEQFF.

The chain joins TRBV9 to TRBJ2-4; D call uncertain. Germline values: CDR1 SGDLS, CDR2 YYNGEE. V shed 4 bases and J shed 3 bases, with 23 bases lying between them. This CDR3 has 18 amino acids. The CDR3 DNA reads TGTGCCAGCAGCCTAAAAAGATCCTCGGTGAAGTACAAAAACATTCAGTACTTC. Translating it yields CASSLKRSSVKYKNIQYF.

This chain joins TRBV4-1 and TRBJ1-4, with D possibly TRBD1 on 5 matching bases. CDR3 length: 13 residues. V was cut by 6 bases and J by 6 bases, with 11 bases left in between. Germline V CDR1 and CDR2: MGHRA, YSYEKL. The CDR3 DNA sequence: TGCGCCAGCAGGTCCGGGGGGGATGAAAAACTGTTTTTT. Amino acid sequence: CASRSGGDEKLFF.

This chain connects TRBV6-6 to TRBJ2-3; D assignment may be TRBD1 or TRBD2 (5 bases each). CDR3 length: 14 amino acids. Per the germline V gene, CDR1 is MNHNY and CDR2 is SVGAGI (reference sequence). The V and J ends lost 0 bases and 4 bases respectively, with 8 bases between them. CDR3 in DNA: TGTGCCAGCAGTTACTCGCAGGGAGCAGATACGCAGTATTTT. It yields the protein CASSYSQGADTQYF.

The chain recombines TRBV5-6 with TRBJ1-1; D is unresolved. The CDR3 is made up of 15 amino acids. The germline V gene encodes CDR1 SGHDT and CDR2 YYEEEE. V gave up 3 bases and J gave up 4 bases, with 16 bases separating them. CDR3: CASSSQAAVGTEAFF. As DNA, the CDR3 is TGTGCCAGCAGCTCCCAGGCGGCAGTCGGCACTGAAGCTTTCTTT. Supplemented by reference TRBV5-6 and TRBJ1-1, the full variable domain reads DAGVTQSPTHLIKTRGQQVTLRCSPKSGHDTVSWYQQALGQGPQFIFQYYEEEERQRGNFPDRFSGHQFPNYSSELNVNALLLGDSALYLCASSSQAAVGTEAFFGQGTRLTVV.

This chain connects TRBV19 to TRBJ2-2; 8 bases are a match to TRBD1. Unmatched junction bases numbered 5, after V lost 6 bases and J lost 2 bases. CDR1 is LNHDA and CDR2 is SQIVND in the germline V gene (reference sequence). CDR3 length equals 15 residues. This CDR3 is CASRKTGANTGELFF. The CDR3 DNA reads TGTGCCAGTAGGAAGACAGGGGCCAACACCGGGGAGCTGTTTTTT.

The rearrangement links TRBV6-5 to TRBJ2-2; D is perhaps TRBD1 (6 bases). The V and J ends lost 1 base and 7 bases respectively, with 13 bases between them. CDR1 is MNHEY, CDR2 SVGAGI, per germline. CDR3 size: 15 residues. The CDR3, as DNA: TGTGCCAGCAGTTACTACGGGCAGGGGATCGGGGAGCTGTTTTTT. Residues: CASSYYGQGIGELFF.